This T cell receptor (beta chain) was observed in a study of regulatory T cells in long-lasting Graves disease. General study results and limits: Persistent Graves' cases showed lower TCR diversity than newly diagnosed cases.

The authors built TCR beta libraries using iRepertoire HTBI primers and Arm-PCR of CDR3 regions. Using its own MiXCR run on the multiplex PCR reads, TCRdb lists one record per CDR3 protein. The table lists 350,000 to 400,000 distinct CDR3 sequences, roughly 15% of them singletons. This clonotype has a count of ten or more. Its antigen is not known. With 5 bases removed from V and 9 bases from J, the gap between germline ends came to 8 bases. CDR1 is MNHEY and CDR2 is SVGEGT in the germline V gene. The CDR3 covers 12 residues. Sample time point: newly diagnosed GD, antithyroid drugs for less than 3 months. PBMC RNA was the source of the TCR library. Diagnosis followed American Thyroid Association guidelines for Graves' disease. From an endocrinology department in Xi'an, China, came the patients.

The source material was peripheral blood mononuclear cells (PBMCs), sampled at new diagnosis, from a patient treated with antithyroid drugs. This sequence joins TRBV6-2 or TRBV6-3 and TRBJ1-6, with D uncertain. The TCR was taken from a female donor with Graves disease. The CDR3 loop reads CASSEGSSPLHF. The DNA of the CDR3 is TGTGCCAGCAGTGAAGGTTCTTCACCCCTCCACTTT.